This TCR beta chain was documented in a study of T cells in Graves' hyperthyroidism and ophthalmopathy. Study conclusions and caveats: Most thyroid clonotypes with frequency above 0.001 were detected in blood.

Authors of the study amplified TCR beta CDR3 regions from RNA transcripts. TCR CDR3 regions were first amplified by RT-PCR with HTBI primers. TCRdb used MiXCR to reprocess the multiplex PCR reads, holding one entry per CDR3 protein. The sample carries approximately 600,000 distinct CDR3 sequences, around 20% recorded once. The J segment lost 8 bases and the V segment lost 5 bases, leaving 9 bases of the junction unmatched. Germline assignment: CDR1 MNHNS and CDR2 SASEGT. CDR3 length: 15 amino acids. In regard to this clonotype: Its antigen is currently unknown.

The chain couples TRBV6-1 to TRBJ1-4; 9 bases align to TRBD1. The sequence came from a man aged 25-45 years with Graves' ophthalmopathy. Input material: blood. The DNA for the CDR3 is TGTGCCAGCAGTTCACAGGGGGCGATCAACGAAAAACTGTTTTTT. Translation gives CASSSQGAINEKLFF.